The present TCR beta chain was sequenced within a study of spatial heterogeneity in lung cancer (dated by TCRdb to the late 2010s). As for the study more broadly: More beta-chain than alpha-chain transcripts were consistently detected, likely reflecting higher beta-chain transcript abundance. In the raw uncorrected reads, each unique combination of TCR and UMI appeared more than ten times on average. TCR repertoire features were related to nonsynonymous mutation counts determined by whole-exome sequencing of tumor tissue. Both alpha and beta chains were TCR-sequenced in a few hundred tumor regions, 64 matched nontumor lung samples and roughly 50 PBMC samples obtained at surgery. TCR alpha and beta repertoires were quantitatively compared across multiple tumor regions, matched nontumor lung and blood in non-small cell lung cancer.

The CDR3 sequence holds 15 residues, the cysteine and phenylalanine included. The retained sequence is limited to the CDR3, 45 bases, with the frame set at the first base. V has 8 bases trimmed and J has 2 bases trimmed; junction bases matching no gene number 13. The germline V gene (reference sequence) yields DFQATT for CDR1 and SNEGSKA for CDR2. The method behind the library was 5' RACE. TCRdb names NextSeq 500 as the instrument used. The TCR library protocol attached a unique molecular identifier to each TCR cDNA molecule to allow correction of PCR and sequencing errors. Per the authors' processing: TCR identification, UMI-based error correction and CDR3 extraction were performed with Decombinator tools. TCRs above a frequency of 2 per 1,000, corresponding to the top 1% of the tumor frequency distribution, were defined as expanded. Renyi diversity was computed with the R vegan package after each repertoire had been subsampled 100 times to 5,000 TCRs. CDR3 similarity networks were built from amino acid triplet string-kernel similarity, with CDR3s being connected when pairwise similarity was above 0.82. The public reads were reanalyzed by TCRdb: fastp trimming at Q25, MiXCR alignment, in-frame beta chains only. Entries are consolidated by CDR3 protein sequence, retaining the most common genes and DNA. TCRdb, not the original authors, processed these V and J calls. The sample table holds about 21,000 distinct CDR3 sequences, of which under 6% were seen once. 6.5% to 9% of the sample belongs to the ten largest clones.

What the authors observed across the whole study: Additional single-cell paired TCR alpha and beta sequencing was considered necessary to confirm, at a functional level, the hypothesis that regional TCRs recognize regional mutations. Ubiquitous expanded tumor TCRs showed up in blood more often at tumor resection than at routine follow-up.

Many counts were recorded for this clonotype. No cognate antigen has been identified for it. No quality values exist for individual bases; no much larger clone is one base distant. Sample time point, as interpreted from the label and publication: sample taken at primary tumor resection. TCR sequencing used whole RNA extracted from tumor and nontumor lung tissue, or from cryopreserved PBMC samples, without cell sorting. Donors were some 78 patients with early-stage, untreated non-small cell lung cancer from the lung TRACERx cohort. Only patients for whom sufficient RNA was available from at least two tumor regions were selected for TCR sequencing.

This TCR was sampled from a male donor with early-stage non-small cell lung cancer. The sequence is built from TRBV20-1 and TRBJ2-3; TRBD2 fits 7 bases in the junction. The source was PBMCs, collected at surgery. The CDR3 amino acid sequence is: CSTIPSGSNTDTQYF. The DNA sequence follows: TGCAGTACCATCCCTAGCGGTAGTAACACAGATACGCAGTATTTT.